These T cell receptor beta chains were read from a single sample in a study of T-cell memory formation after mild COVID-19. TCRdb recomputed calls from the 5' RACE reads with MiXCR, one row per CDR3 protein. The repertoire has 250,000 to 350,000 distinct CDR3 sequences, roughly a fifth of them found once; the top ten carry around 20%. Material for sequencing was PBMCs or a T cell subset sorted from them (not recorded which). The source is a man aged 18-30 years who had mild COVID-19 (a few samples of this study predate the infection). Cell type and time point are not known. CDR3s include the opening cysteine and the closing phenylalanine or tryptophan. Each record gives: D gene, J gene, V gene, clone size, CDR3 protein, CDR3 DNA. A D gene is named only where the DNA matches it firmly. Clone size is not always given. Where it is, it says once, few, many or a class for expanded clones.

D: TRBD1; J: TRBJ1-2; V: TRBV25-1; size: -; CDR3: CASSKTGYSYGYTF; DNA: TGTGCCAGCAGTAAGACAGGGTACAGCTATGGCTACACCTTC
D: TRBD2; J: TRBJ2-7; V: TRBV25-1; size: -; CDR3: CASRLAGGYEQYF; DNA: TGTGCCAGCAGACTAGCGGGGGGATACGAGCAGTACTTC
D: -; J: TRBJ2-1; V: TRBV5-1; size: -; CDR3: CASSEPSRTYNEQFF; DNA: TGCGCCAGCAGTGAACCTTCGAGGACTTACAATGAGCAGTTCTTC
D: -; J: TRBJ2-2; V: TRBV4-3; size: few; CDR3: CASSLAGTPTGELFF; DNA: TGCGCCAGCAGCCTCGCCGGGACACCTACCGGGGAGCTGTTTTTT
D: -; J: TRBJ2-1; V: TRBV29-1; size: few; CDR3: CSVEGQRYNEQFF; DNA: TGCAGCGTTGAAGGACAGCGATACAATGAGCAGTTCTTC
D: -; J: TRBJ1-1; V: TRBV6-6; size: -; CDR3: CASSVLGVGHTEAFF; DNA: TGTGCCAGCAGTGTCCTGGGCGTGGGACACACTGAAGCTTTCTTT
D: -; J: TRBJ1-2; V: TRBV19; size: -; CDR3: CASSINSAIYGYTF; DNA: TGTGCCAGTAGTATTAATTCGGCGATCTATGGCTACACCTTC
D: -; J: TRBJ1-6; V: TRBV7-9; size: few; CDR3: CASSLVRGTHSPLHF; DNA: TGTGCCAGCAGCTTAGTCAGAGGGACTCATTCACCCCTCCACTTT
D: -; J: TRBJ2-2; V: TRBV7-9; size: few; CDR3: CASSPWTAYTGELFF; DNA: TGTGCCAGCAGCCCGTGGACGGCATACACCGGGGAGCTGTTTTTT
D: TRBD1; J: TRBJ1-2; V: TRBV7-6; size: -; CDR3: CASSPRGGLYGYTF; DNA: TGTGCCAGCAGCCCCAGGGGGGGACTCTATGGCTACACCTTC
D: TRBD1; J: TRBJ1-1; V: TRBV5-1; size: -; CDR3: CASSFGTGVNTEAFF; DNA: TGCGCCAGCAGCTTCGGGACAGGGGTGAACACTGAAGCTTTCTTT
D: TRBD1; J: TRBJ2-3; V: TRBV29-1; size: -; CDR3: CSVPDRGAQYF; DNA: TGCAGCGTTCCCGACAGGGGGGCGCAGTATTTT
D: -; J: TRBJ2-5; V: TRBV6-6; size: -; CDR3: CASSPPPGQETQYF; DNA: TGTGCCAGCAGTCCTCCGCCAGGACAAGAGACCCAGTACTTC
D: TRBD1; J: TRBJ2-3; V: TRBV5-1; size: -; CDR3: CASSRGQGGDTQYF; DNA: TGCGCCAGCAGCCGGGGACAGGGAGGGGATACGCAGTATTTT
D: TRBD1; J: TRBJ1-1; V: TRBV27; size: few; CDR3: CASSQVGQGATEAFF; DNA: TGTGCCAGCAGTCAAGTAGGACAGGGGGCCACTGAAGCTTTCTTT
D: TRBD1; J: TRBJ1-4; V: TRBV5-6; size: -; CDR3: CASSLNRGTNEKLFF; DNA: TGTGCCAGCAGCCTGAACAGGGGTACTAATGAAAAACTGTTTTTT
D: -; J: TRBJ1-1; V: TRBV18; size: -; CDR3: CASSPQNPGSSAEAFF; DNA: TGTGCCAGCTCACCACAGAATCCGGGTTCGAGTGCTGAAGCTTTCTTT
D: TRBD2; J: TRBJ2-5; V: TRBV5-1; size: few; CDR3: CASSLAGTSHGSETQYF; DNA: TGCGCCAGCAGCTTGGCCGGGACTAGCCACGGGAGCGAGACCCAGTACTTC
D: TRBD1; J: TRBJ2-5; V: TRBV5-1; size: few; CDR3: CASSLGGGAETQYF; DNA: TGCGCCAGCAGCTTGGGAGGGGGCGCGGAGACCCAGTACTTC
D: -; J: TRBJ1-1; V: TRBV7-9; size: few; CDR3: CASSLGTSDNFF; DNA: TGTGCCAGCAGCTTAGGAACCTCGGACAATTTCTTT
D: -; J: TRBJ2-1; V: TRBV12-3/TRBV12-4; size: many; CDR3: CASSLGNEQFF; DNA: TGTGCCAGCAGCTTGGGCAATGAGCAGTTCTTC
D: TRBD1; J: TRBJ2-2; V: TRBV25-1; size: -; CDR3: CASSGWTGHGELFF; DNA: TGTGCCAGCAGCGGATGGACAGGGCACGGGGAGCTGTTTTTT
D: -; J: TRBJ2-4; V: TRBV7-2; size: few; CDR3: CASSVSGSAAKNIQYF; DNA: TGTGCCAGCAGCGTCTCAGGCTCTGCTGCCAAAAACATTCAGTACTTC
D: TRBD1; J: TRBJ2-6; V: TRBV2; size: many; CDR3: CARQGGGANVLTF; DNA: TGTGCCAGACAGGGGGGCGGGGCCAACGTCCTGACTTTC
D: TRBD2; J: TRBJ2-3; V: TRBV29-1; size: few; CDR3: CSVDQLAGGITDTQYF; DNA: TGCAGCGTTGACCAACTAGCGGGGGGAATCACAGATACGCAGTATTTT
D: TRBD2; J: TRBJ2-1; V: TRBV4-3; size: many; CDR3: CASSQELAGEGNEQFF; DNA: TGCGCCAGCAGCCAAGAGCTAGCGGGGGAAGGCAATGAGCAGTTCTTC
D: -; J: TRBJ1-3; V: TRBV6-5; size: -; CDR3: CASSYRARGNTIYF; DNA: TGTGCCAGCAGTTACAGGGCCCGAGGAAACACCATATATTTT
D: TRBD2; J: TRBJ2-5; V: TRBV20-1; size: few; CDR3: CSARDPASGGETQYF; DNA: TGCAGTGCTAGAGACCCAGCTAGCGGTGGTGAGACCCAGTACTTC
D: -; J: TRBJ2-1; V: TRBV5-1; size: -; CDR3: CDSSLGGDNEQFF; DNA: TGCGACAGCAGCTTGGGAGGAGACAATGAGCAGTTCTTC
D: TRBD1; J: TRBJ2-3; V: TRBV4-2; size: -; CDR3: CASSQGSRGRTDTQYF; DNA: TGTGCCAGCAGCCAAGGGTCCAGGGGGCGCACAGATACGCAGTATTTT
D: -; J: TRBJ1-2; V: TRBV4-3; size: -; CDR3: CASSQDAMGRSYGYTF; DNA: TGCGCCAGCAGCCAAGATGCCATGGGAAGATCCTATGGCTACACCTTC